This TCR beta chain appears in the sequencing data of a study of blood T cell repertoires in COVID-19 (dated by TCRdb to 2019 to 2021). About the full investigation: For ImmuneRACE Cohort 3, a participant was defined as recovered based on two consecutive negative NP/OP PCR tests, clearance by a healthcare professional, or resolution of symptoms. The collaborator samples originated in the United States, Italy and Spain and spanned the acute and convalescent phases of COVID-19. The prospective study material was composed of cDNA or gDNA derived from T cells, B-cell-depleted T cells, or PBMCs. Subjects who had been exposed to COVID-19, were actively infected with it, or had recovered from it provided the deeply sampled blood TCRbeta repertoires that made up the dataset. The repertoires were released in a freely available public database intended as a resource for research on the immune response to SARS-CoV-2. Samples were obtained from the ongoing ImmuneRACE study (first 160 participants) and from 1,000 to 1,500 subjects provided by 6 global collaborators. Nearly every sample came with metadata listing a de-identified subject ID, COVID-19 status, age in years and sex. Where HLA class I and class II types were available, the types were taken from metadata supplied by the sample provider, not from assay-based typing.

The paper as a whole reports these results and caveats: Clinical and demographic metadata were provided uncurated, with the amount varying by source and participant.

In the prospective study, participants were roughly 18 to 95 years old, resided in about 25 geographic areas of the United States, and were enrolled through a virtual design. Cohort assignment in the prospective study relied on participant-reported clinical history from a screening survey and a study questionnaire. Each participant in the prospective study had whole blood, serum and a nasopharyngeal or oropharyngeal swab collected by mobile phlebotomists. Participants in the prospective study had the option to provide additional blood draws and questionnaires over a roughly 2-month period. Before DNA extraction, blood samples from the prospective study were shipped at room temperature or frozen. TCRbeta CDR3 regions were amplified from genomic DNA using the immunoSEQ Assay, a bias-controlled multiplex PCR. Per the original workflow: The number of nucleated cells in each sample was estimated by amplification of reference gene primers within the assay. Sequence reads were collapsed and filtered to measure the absolute abundance of every unique TCRbeta CDR3 rearrangement. For each sample, productive Simpson clonality was calculated as the square root of Simpson's diversity index over productive rearrangements. TCRdb provides this immuneACCESS table in a form limited to in-frame rearrangements. Some clones are lacking; in checked studies, under half of them reflect an unresolved V gene, and why the rest are absent is not known. Clone size and V and J calls were adopted from that table, with D and trimming inferred from the DNA. This sample lists over 150,000 clones; 79% were detected once. The ten biggest clones cover over 15% of the sample.

CDR1 MNHEY and CDR2 SVGAGI were looked up in the germline V gene. Trimming removed 6 bases from V and 3 bases from J, leaving 18 bases between the germline ends. The CDR3, from cysteine to phenylalanine, totals 15 residues. This entry keeps only the CDR3 DNA: 45 bases, framed from base 1. About this clone: Its cognate antigen has yet to be identified. No base-level quality is on record; no much larger clone is a single base apart.

This TCR was sampled from a woman aged 65 to 85 in a cohort exposed to, infected with or recovered from COVID-19 (not recorded which). Sequenced input: PBMCs or T cells enriched from blood (not recorded which). The rearrangement joined TRBV6-5 to TRBJ2-7; no D gene can be assigned with confidence. DNA sequence: TGTGCCAGCAGCTCCACTAACGACCTACTCTACGAGCAGTACTTC. It is translated as CASSSTNDLLYEQYF.